Following are 15 T cell receptor beta chains from one sample sequenced in a study of response to subunit inactivated influenza vaccine. TCRdb independently ran MiXCR on the RT-PCR reads; one entry per CDR3 protein. The sample records about 700,000 distinct CDR3 sequences, 15% to 19% being singletons. The sequencing here drew on PBMCs from blood, taken less than 13 days after vaccination. The receptor set was obtained from a middle-aged man who received an inactivated influenza vaccine.

This rearrangement joins TRBV11-2 to TRBJ2-1, with D possibly matching TRBD2 (6 bases). This CDR3 has 15 residues. V was pared by 4 bases and J by 9 bases, with 19 bases between. The germline gives CDR1 SGHAT, CDR2 FQNNGV. The CDR3 bases are TGTGCCAGCAGCTCCGGGACCCTGGGGAGGACTGAGCAGTTCTTC. Amino acid sequence: CASSSGTLGRTEQFF.

The rearrangement joins TRBV29-1 to TRBJ1-2, with 8 bases matching TRBD1. Germline V gene sequence: CDR1 SQVTM, CDR2 ANQGSEA. The CDR3 is 14 residues long. J was trimmed by 4 bases and V by 6 bases; bases with no gene match: 10. CDR3 loop: CSVENGQGFYGYTF. CDR3 nucleotide sequence: TGCAGCGTCGAAAATGGACAGGGCTTCTATGGCTACACCTTC. Drawing the rest from reference TRBV29-1 and TRBJ1-2, the complete variable domain is SAVISQKPSRDICQRGTSLTIQCQVDSQVTMMFWYRQQPGQSLTLIATANQGSEATYESGFVIDKFPISRPNLTFSTLTVSNMSPEDSSIYLCSVENGQGFYGYTFGSGTRLTVV.

V is TRBV20-1 and J is TRBJ1-1, with a tentative D call TRBD1 (5 bases). CDR1 and CDR2 (germline): DFQATT, SNEGSKA (reference sequence). V was pared by 1 base and J by 3 bases, with 9 bases between. The CDR3 has 13 amino acids. The CDR3, as DNA: TGCAGTGCTAGAGGGGGCGGGGACACTGAAGCTTTCTTT. Its translation: CSARGGGDTEAFF.

The gene calls are TRBV10-3 and TRBJ2-3; TRBD2 matches at 10 bases. V was pared by 1 base and J by 4 bases, with 2 bases of the junction left unmatched. This CDR3 comprises 15 residues. Germline V gene data show CDR1 as ENHRY and CDR2 as SYGVKD. CDR3 protein: CAISEWLAGADTQYF. CDR3 DNA sequence: TGTGCCATCAGTGAGTGGCTAGCGGGAGCAGATACGCAGTATTTT.

This clonotype turned up a few times. The gene calls are TRBV3-1 and TRBJ1-1, with 11 positions matching TRBD1. J lost 2 bases, V lost 8 bases, and 4 bases had no gene match. The CDR3 spans 14 residues. Germline CDR1 and CDR2: LGHDT and YNNKEL (reference sequence). CDR3 nucleotide sequence: TGTGCCAGCCGGGACAGGGGGTCTAACACTGAAGCTTTCTTT. Translating gives CASRDRGSNTEAFF.

This clonotype was seen only a few times. CDR3 protein: CASSHLDRAYEQYF. In DNA form, the CDR3 reads TGTGCCAGCAGCCATTTGGACAGGGCCTACGAGCAGTACTTC. This sequence joins TRBV3-1 and TRBJ2-7; TRBD1 matches at 8 bases. This CDR3 has 14 residues. CDR1 and CDR2 from the germline V gene are LGHDT and YNNKEL (reference sequence). V lost 3 bases to trimming and J lost 2 bases; unmatched junction nucleotides: 3.

In this sample, this clonotype turned up many times. This sequence joins TRBV7-9 and TRBJ2-1; D may be TRBD1 or TRBD2 (5 bases each). This CDR3 region has 15 residues. V was shortened by 3 bases and J by 3 bases, with 12 bases between the two germline ends. Germline assignment: CDR1 SEHNR and CDR2 FQNEAQ (reference sequence). The CDR3 loop is CASSLRGDYYNEQFF. The CDR3 bases are TGTGCCAGCAGCTTGAGGGGAGACTACTACAATGAGCAGTTCTTC.

This clonotype was recorded a few times. The chain recombines TRBV20-1 with TRBJ2-2; TRBD2 agrees at 7 bases. In germline, CDR1 is DFQATT, CDR2 SNEGSKA (reference sequence). J gave up 1 base and V 0 bases, and 8 bases lay outside the gene matches. The CDR3 runs 17 residues. The CDR3 loop is CSARDLASGGNTGELFF. CDR3 in DNA: TGCAGTGCTAGAGACCTTGCTAGCGGAGGGAACACCGGGGAGCTGTTTTTT.

This rearrangement joins TRBV5-1 to TRBJ2-5; 7 nucleotides agree with TRBD1. J was trimmed by 2 bases and V by 1 base; bases with no gene match: 2. From germline, CDR1 is SGHRS and CDR2 YFSETQ. The CDR3 totals 14 residues. CDR3 sequence (DNA): TGCGCCAGCAGCTTGCAGGGACAGCAAGAGACCCAGTACTTC. It encodes CASSLQGQQETQYF.

The rearrangement joins TRBV20-1 to TRBJ1-1; 8 nucleotides agree with TRBD1. V gave up 5 bases and J gave up 4 bases; unmatched junction bases: 12. The CDR3 covers 15 residues. Germline CDR1 is DFQATT and CDR2 is SNEGSKA (reference sequence). CDR3 amino acids: CSAGPGQGLSTEAFF. The CDR3 DNA is TGCAGTGCTGGCCCCGGACAGGGACTGAGCACTGAAGCTTTCTTT.

The chain links TRBV10-3 to TRBJ2-7; D may be TRBD1 or TRBD2 (5 bases each). This CDR3 comprises 17 residues. In germline, CDR1 is ENHRY, CDR2 SYGVKD. Trimming removed 4 bases from V and 7 bases from J, with 26 bases in between. The CDR3 DNA reads as TGTGCCATCAGTGGGTCCATAGGATTAGGTAAAGGGGAGGAGCAGTACTTC. Its translation: CAISGSIGLGKGEEQYF.

The chain combines TRBV12-3 or TRBV12-4 with TRBJ2-7; 9 nucleotides agree with TRBD1. The CDR3 consists of 15 residues. The V gene end was trimmed by 5 bases and the J gene end by 7 bases; junction bases not matched to a gene: 12. CDR3 loop: CASSASGQGRWEQYF. CDR3 in DNA: TGTGCCAGCAGTGCCTCGGGACAGGGTCGGTGGGAGCAGTACTTC.

The chain uses TRBV7-6 and TRBJ1-6, with 8 bases that match TRBD1. CDR1 is SGHVS, CDR2 FNYEAQ, per germline. The CDR3 is 15 residues long. The junction had 5 bases not matched to a gene; V was cut back by 5 bases and J by 5 bases. In nucleotides, the CDR3 is TGTGCCAGCAGCATGACAGGGGCAAATAATTCACCCCTCCACTTT. Translation gives CASSMTGANNSPLHF.

In this sample, this clonotype turned up many times. This chain links TRBV20-1 with TRBJ2-7; no firm D call. Germline-derived CDR1 and CDR2 are DFQATT and SNEGSKA (reference sequence). The CDR3 covers 12 residues. The V gene lost 6 bases and the J gene lost 4 bases, with 13 bases spanning the gap. CDR3 coding DNA: TGCAGTGCGACCCTCGATAGGTACGAGCAGTACTTC. Its translation is CSATLDRYEQYF.

This clonotype was seen many times. The chain uses TRBV5-1 and TRBJ2-7, with 8 bases that match TRBD1. The CDR3 spans 17 residues. The germline gives CDR1 SGHRS, CDR2 YFSETQ. V was pared by 0 bases and J by 6 bases, with 14 bases of the junction left unmatched. DNA for the CDR3: TGCGCCAGCAGCTTGGATGGCAGGGGGCATTCCTTTTCCGAGCAGTACTTC. Protein product: CASSLDGRGHSFSEQYF.